The 17 T cell receptor beta chains below come from one sample, sequenced in a study of shared clonotypes between healthy human individuals. Using immunoSEQ multiplex PCR, the repertoire was profiled, and TCRdb retains in-frame clones only, with some absent. In the table there are about 2.3 million clones, less than 95% of which are singletons. The source material was naive CD4+ T cells from PBMCs. Indicated subset: CD45RA+ positively selected. The receptors originated from a man aged 18 to 29 in good health. Some clones in this sample may be carry-over from other donors' samples.

This chain joins TRBV9 and TRBJ2-7; D possibly uses TRBD1 or TRBD2 (7 bases each). Trimming left V 3 bases short and J 4 bases short, with 20 bases between. Per germline, CDR1 SGDLS and CDR2 YYNGEE. CDR3 size: 16 residues. The CDR3 DNA is TGTGCCAGCAGCGAGAGGGACAGCGGGACGTATTACGAGCAGTACTTC. As protein: CASSERDSGTYYEQYF.

The rearrangement uses TRBV18 and TRBJ2-2; no clear D gene. CDR3 size: 14 residues. V lost 2 bases and J lost 3, with 7 bases in between. Per germline, CDR1 KGHSH and CDR2 LQKENI. CDR3 nucleotides: TGTGCCAGCTCACCAGGGGTGCACACCGGGGAGCTGTTTTTT. Amino acid sequence: CASSPGVHTGELFF.

The CDR3 DNA sequence: TGTGCCAGCAGCTTGGTATTAGCGGGAGGGAGTGAGCAGTTCTTC. Translation gives CASSLVLAGGSEQFF. V and J are TRBV5-6 and TRBJ2-1, with TRBD2 matching over 11 bases. V trimming: 0 bases; J trimming: 9 bases; junction bases outside the gene matches: 5. The germline CDR1 and CDR2 sequences are SGHDT and YYEEEE. The CDR3 spans 15 residues.

The V call is TRBV2, the J call TRBJ2-5; 12 nucleotides agree with TRBD2. The V gene end was trimmed by 2 bases and the J gene end by 5 bases; junction bases not matched to a gene: 3. Germline V lookup: CDR1 SNHLY, CDR2 FYNNEI. The CDR3 extends over 15 amino acids. CDR3 in amino acids: CASSENLAGGETQYF. The CDR3 region has the DNA TGTGCCAGCAGTGAAAATCTAGCGGGAGGGGAGACCCAGTACTTC.

This chain links TRBV5-4 with TRBJ1-2, with D unresolved. Trimming shortened V by 4 bases and J by 1 base, and 14 bases separated the two germline ends. Germline V gene data show CDR1 as SGHNT and CDR2 as YYREEE (reference sequence). The CDR3 consists of 15 residues. CDR3 nucleotide sequence: TGTGCCAGCAGCGAGGCCTTAGGGTATAACTATGGCTACACCTTC. Its translation: CASSEALGYNYGYTF.

CDR3 sequence reads: CASSSSGDSYGYTF. In DNA, the CDR3 is TGTGCCAGCAGTTCCTCTGGGGACAGCTATGGCTACACCTTC. This chain connects TRBV28 to TRBJ1-2, with TRBD1 matching 7 bases. After removal of 4 bases from V and 4 bases from J, the junction contained 6 bases not matched to a gene. Germline CDR1 is MDHEN and CDR2 is SYDVKM. The CDR3 sequence is 14 residues long.

Of note for this clone: Other DNA sequences from this sample encode an identical CDR3 as well. V gene TRBV28 combines with J gene TRBJ1-5; TRBD1 aligns across 7 bases. This CDR3 spans 13 amino acids. CDR1 is MDHEN, CDR2 SYDVKM, per germline. V lost 6 bases and J lost 6; bases outside the gene matches: 5. CDR3 DNA sequence: TGTGCCAGCAGCTCCGACAGGGTTCAGCCCCAGCATTTT. This gives the protein CASSSDRVQPQHF.

This chain uses TRBV11-2 with TRBJ2-1, with 9 bases aligning to TRBD2. V dropped 0 bases and J dropped 2; count of bases not matched to a gene: 5. From germline, CDR1 is SGHAT and CDR2 FQNNGV. The CDR3 has 17 residues. The CDR3 is CASSLELREGAYNEQFF. Here the CDR3 DNA reads TGTGCCAGCAGCTTAGAGTTGCGGGAGGGGGCCTACAATGAGCAGTTCTTC. Using reference TRBV11-2 and TRBJ2-1 for the parts outside the CDR3, the full variable domain is EAGVAQSPRYKIIEKRQSVAFWCNPISGHATLYWYQQILGQGPKLLIQFQNNGVVDDSQLPKDRFSAERLKGVDSTLKIQPAKLEDSAVYLCASSLELREGAYNEQFFGPGTRLTVL.

The chain combines TRBV7-9 with TRBJ2-7; no definite D call. The CDR3 spans 11 residues. Trimming cost V 5 bases and J 3 bases, with 5 bases left between them. From germline, CDR1 is SEHNR and CDR2 FQNEAQ (reference sequence). The CDR3 DNA reads as TGTGCCAGCAGCCCTCGCTACGAGCAGTACTTC. Its protein product is CASSPRYEQYF.

The chain joins TRBV6-4 to TRBJ2-6, with D perhaps matching TRBD1 (5 bases). This CDR3 is built from 15 residues. With 2 bases removed from V and 0 bases from J, the gap between germline ends came to 5 bases. Germline V gene lookup returns CDR1 MRHNA and CDR2 SNTAGT. CDR3 region: CASSDRGSGANVLTF. The CDR3, as DNA: TGTGCCAGCAGTGACAGGGGCTCTGGGGCCAACGTCCTGACTTTC.

J is TRBJ2-5 and V is TRBV7-2, with D possibly TRBD2 on 6 matching bases. Trimming removed 0 bases from V and 6 bases from J, with 17 bases in between. Germline CDR1 reads SGHTA; CDR2 reads FQGNSA. The CDR3 runs to 16 residues. The DNA of the CDR3 is TGTGCCAGCAGCTTAGCCGGGTCCCAACTAGCTAAGACCCAGTACTTC. Residues: CASSLAGSQLAKTQYF.

This chain links TRBV15 with TRBJ2-1; TRBD2 might be the D (6 bases). The CDR3 runs 16 residues. V lost 1 base to trimming and J lost 3 bases, with 13 bases between them. CDR1 and CDR2 (germline): LNHNV, YYDKDF (reference sequence). The CDR3 sequence is CATSRVGAGGYNEQFF. In DNA, the CDR3 is TGTGCCACCAGCAGAGTTGGAGCGGGTGGCTACAATGAGCAGTTCTTC.

This clone came up once. This chain connects TRBV27 to TRBJ1-1; 7 bases map to TRBD1. Germline V gene data show CDR1 as MNHEY and CDR2 as SMNVEV (reference sequence). The CDR3 runs to 18 residues. Trimming cost V 6 bases and J 0 bases; bases outside gene matches: 16. CDR3 sequence: CASRRKIQGYRVNTEAFF. Here the CDR3 DNA reads TGTGCCAGCAGGAGAAAAATACAGGGGTATAGGGTGAACACTGAAGCTTTCTTT.

This clone was found once. This rearrangement joins TRBV7-9 to TRBJ2-7, with a weak D call TRBD2 (6 bases). CDR1 SEHNR and CDR2 FQNEAQ come from the germline V gene (reference sequence). The CDR3 is 16 amino acids. Trimming took off 0 bases at V and 3 bases at J, with 15 bases between the two ends. The CDR3 DNA follows: TGTGCCAGCAGCTTAGCGCCAGGGACTTCAGACTACGAGCAGTACTTC. This sequence encodes CASSLAPGTSDYEQYF.

On this clone: Other DNA sequences in this sample translate to the same CDR3. The V call is TRBV2, the J call TRBJ1-5; TRBD1 aligns across 7 bases. J lost 6 bases, V lost 6 bases, and 5 bases had no gene match. CDR3 length: 13 amino acids. Germline CDR1 SNHLY, CDR2 FYNNEI. The chain's CDR3 is CASRQGGGQPQHF. The CDR3 bases are TGTGCCAGCAGGCAGGGGGGCGGTCAGCCCCAGCATTTT.

The rearrangement joins TRBV9 to TRBJ1-2; D call uncertain. Germline V gives CDR1 SGDLS, CDR2 YYNGEE. The CDR3 covers 13 residues. Trimming cost V 4 bases and J 1 base, with 8 bases left between them. CDR3 sequence reads: CASSPNINYGYTF. CDR3 DNA sequence: TGTGCCAGCAGCCCTAATATTAACTATGGCTACACCTTC.

The chain uses TRBV19 and TRBJ1-1, with D unclear. This CDR3 is built from 21 residues. Germline CDR1 and CDR2: LNHDA and SQIVND (reference sequence). Trimming removed 3 bases from V and 0 bases from J, with 29 bases in between. The CDR3 sequence: CASSITFRHVADQRVNTEAFF. CDR3 coding DNA: TGTGCCAGTAGTATTACGTTTAGGCATGTGGCAGATCAGAGGGTGAACACTGAAGCTTTCTTT.